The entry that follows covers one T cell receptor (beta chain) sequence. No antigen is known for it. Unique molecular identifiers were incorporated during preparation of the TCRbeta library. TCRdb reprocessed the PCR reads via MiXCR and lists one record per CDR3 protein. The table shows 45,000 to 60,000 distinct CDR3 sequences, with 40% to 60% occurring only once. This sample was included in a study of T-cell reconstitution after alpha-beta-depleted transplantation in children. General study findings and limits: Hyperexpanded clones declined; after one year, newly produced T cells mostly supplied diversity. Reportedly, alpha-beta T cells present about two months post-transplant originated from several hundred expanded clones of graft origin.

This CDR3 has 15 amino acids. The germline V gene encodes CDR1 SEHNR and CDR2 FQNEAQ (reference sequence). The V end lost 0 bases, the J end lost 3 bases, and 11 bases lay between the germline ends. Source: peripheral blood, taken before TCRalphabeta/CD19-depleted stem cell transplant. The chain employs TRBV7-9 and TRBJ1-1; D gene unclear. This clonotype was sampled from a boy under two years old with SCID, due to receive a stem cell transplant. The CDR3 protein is CASSLAVRIHTEAFF. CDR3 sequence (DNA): TGTGCCAGCAGCTTAGCCGTCAGGATACACACTGAAGCTTTCTTT.